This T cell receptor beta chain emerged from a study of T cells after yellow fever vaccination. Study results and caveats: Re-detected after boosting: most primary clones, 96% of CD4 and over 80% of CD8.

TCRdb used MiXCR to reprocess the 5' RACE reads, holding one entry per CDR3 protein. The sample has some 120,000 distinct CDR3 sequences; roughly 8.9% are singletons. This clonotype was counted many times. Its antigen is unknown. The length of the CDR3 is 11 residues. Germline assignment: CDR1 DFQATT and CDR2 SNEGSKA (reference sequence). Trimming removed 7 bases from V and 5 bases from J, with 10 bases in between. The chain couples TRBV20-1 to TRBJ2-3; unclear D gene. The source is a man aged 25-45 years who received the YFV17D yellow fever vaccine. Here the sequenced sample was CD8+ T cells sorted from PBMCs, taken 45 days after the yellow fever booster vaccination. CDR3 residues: CSGRRVDTQYF. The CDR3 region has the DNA TGCAGTGGGAGAAGGGTAGATACGCAGTATTTT.